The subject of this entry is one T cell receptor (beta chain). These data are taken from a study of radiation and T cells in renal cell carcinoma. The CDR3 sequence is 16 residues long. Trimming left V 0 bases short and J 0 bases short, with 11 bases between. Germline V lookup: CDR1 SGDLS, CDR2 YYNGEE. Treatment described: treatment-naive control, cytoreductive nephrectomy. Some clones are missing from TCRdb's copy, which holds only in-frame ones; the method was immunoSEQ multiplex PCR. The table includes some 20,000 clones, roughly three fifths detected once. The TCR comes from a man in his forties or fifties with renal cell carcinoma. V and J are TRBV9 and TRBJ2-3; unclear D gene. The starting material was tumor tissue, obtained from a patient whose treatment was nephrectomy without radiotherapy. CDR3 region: CASSVGRTYSTDTQYF. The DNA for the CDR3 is TGTGCCAGCAGCGTAGGTAGAACGTATAGCACAGATACGCAGTATTTT.